The 22 T cell receptor beta chains given below trace back to one sample, sequenced in a study of Ad26.COV2.S vaccination and SARS-CoV-2 variants. Sequencing used immunoSEQ multiplex PCR; TCRdb keeps in-frame clones, though not all of them. The sample contains around 500,000 clones, 80% to 90% of which appear only once. This sample's treatment: over 15 received Ad26.COV2.S at low or high dose, single or two shots; five or six received placebo; per-sample allocation not given. Day 63 after the first injection of vaccine or placebo was the sampling time. Here the sequenced sample was peripheral blood, taken in a trial of Ad26.COV2.S vaccine versus placebo. The receptor set was obtained from a person between 18 and 65 years old who received the Ad26.COV2.S COVID-19 vaccine or a placebo.

The genes are TRBV5-1 and TRBJ1-1; TRBD1 aligns across 9 bases. CDR1 and CDR2 (germline): SGHRS, YFSETQ. V was clipped by 2 bases and J by 0 bases; unmatched bases: 8. This CDR3 has 17 residues. CDR3 sequence: CASSLRQGVAMNTEAFF. The CDR3 DNA sequence: TGCGCCAGCAGCTTAAGACAGGGGGTAGCCATGAACACTGAAGCTTTCTTT.

CDR3 sequence (DNA): TGTGCCAGCAGCTTAGATGGGCAGGGTTCGTACAATGAGCAGTTCTTC. Its translation: CASSLDGQGSYNEQFF. This rearrangement joins TRBV7-2 to TRBJ2-1, with D possibly TRBD1 on 5 matching bases. Trimming removed 1 base from V and 4 bases from J, with 14 bases in between. In germline, CDR1 is SGHTA, CDR2 FQGNSA. The CDR3 has 16 amino acids.

The rearrangement links TRBV4-1 to TRBJ2-1, with D perhaps TRBD1 (6 bases). Trimming took 1 base from V and 1 from J, leaving 11 bases between them. CDR1 and CDR2 from the germline V gene are MGHRA and YSYEKL. The CDR3 loop spans 16 amino acids. The chain's CDR3 is CASSQVGAASYNEQFF. In DNA form, the CDR3 reads TGCGCCAGCAGCCAAGTGGGGGCGGCATCCTACAATGAGCAGTTCTTC.

The chain joins TRBV3-1 (or the pseudogene TRBV3-2) to TRBJ1-2; 10 positions agree with TRBD1. CDR1 is LGHDT and CDR2 is YNNKEL in the germline V gene (reference sequence). The CDR3 sequence is 15 residues long. V trimming: 4 bases; J trimming: 8 bases; junction bases outside the gene matches: 10. The chain's CDR3 is CASSPHRQGARGYTF. In DNA form, the CDR3 reads TGTGCCAGCAGCCCCCACCGACAGGGGGCTCGAGGCTACACCTTC.

The gene calls are TRBV29-1 and TRBJ1-2; no reliable D call. The V gene's germline CDR1 is SQVTM and CDR2 ANQGSEA. The CDR3 consists of 12 residues. Trimming removed 1 base at V and 4 bases at J, with 7 bases between. The CDR3 sequence is CSVEVQSYGYTF. The CDR3, as DNA: TGCAGCGTTGAAGTACAGAGCTATGGCTACACCTTC.

V usage is TRBV7-2 and J usage is TRBJ2-7; either TRBD1 or TRBD2 may fit D (5 bases each). The ends were cut back, 0 bases at V and 0 bases at J, with 18 bases in the middle. CDR1 SGHTA and CDR2 FQGNSA come from the germline V gene. This CDR3 has 18 residues. The CDR3 here is CASSLAHGLGTVSYEQYF. The CDR3 coding sequence is TGTGCCAGCAGCTTAGCGCATGGTTTAGGGACGGTCTCCTACGAGCAGTACTTC.

The chain carries TRBV6-5 and TRBJ2-1; 11 nucleotides line up with TRBD1. CDR1 and CDR2 from the germline V gene are MNHEY and SVGAGI. The ends lost 5 bases at V and 5 bases at J; junction bases unmatched: 5. The CDR3 contains 15 residues. CDR3 sequence (DNA): TGTGCCAGCAGTACGGGACAGGGGGGGGACAATGAGCAGTTCTTC. This codes for CASSTGQGGDNEQFF.

The CDR3 protein is CSVTTSGGPYEQYF. The CDR3 coding sequence is TGCAGCGTGACGACTAGCGGGGGCCCCTACGAGCAGTACTTC. The rearrangement links TRBV29-1 to TRBJ2-7; 12 nucleotides align to TRBD2. The germline CDR1 and CDR2 sequences are SQVTM and ANQGSEA. The V and J ends lost 6 bases and 2 bases, in that order; junction bases with no gene match: 5. The CDR3 covers 14 residues.

The chain couples TRBV19 to TRBJ2-1; maybe TRBD2 (6 bases). Per germline, CDR1 LNHDA and CDR2 SQIVND (reference sequence). Trimming removed 8 bases from V and 4 bases from J, with 21 bases in between. The CDR3 is 16 residues long. The CDR3 loop reads CASRQDLLAHYNEQFF. In nucleotides, the CDR3 is TGTGCCAGTCGCCAAGACCTCCTAGCGCATTACAATGAGCAGTTCTTC.

The count of this clone is one. The chain recombines TRBV3-1 (or the pseudogene TRBV3-2) with TRBJ1-3; tentative D call: TRBD1 (5 bases). Germline assignment: CDR1 LGHDT and CDR2 YNNKEL (reference sequence). Deletions cut 7 bases from V and 0 bases from J, with 19 bases between. This CDR3 contains 17 residues. The CDR3 protein is CASTRDARPSSGNTIYF. The CDR3, as DNA: TGTGCCAGCACTCGGGACGCCCGGCCAAGCTCTGGAAACACCATATATTTT.

The V gene is TRBV7-9, the J gene TRBJ1-6; D possibly corresponds to TRBD1 (5 bases). Trimming left V 3 bases short and J 7 bases short, with 16 bases between. The CDR3 extends over 16 amino acids. The germline CDR1 and CDR2 sequences are SEHNR and FQNEAQ (reference sequence). The CDR3 region is CASSFHGTQQNSPLHF. The CDR3 DNA is TGTGCCAGCAGCTTTCACGGGACGCAACAAAATTCACCCCTCCACTTT. Variable domain in full (rest from reference TRBV7-9 and TRBJ1-6): DTGVSQNPRHKITKRGQNVTFRCDPISEHNRLYWYRQTLGQGPEFLTYFQNEAQLEKSRLLSDRFSAERPKGSFSTLEIQRTEQGDSAMYLCASSFHGTQQNSPLHFGNGTRLTVT.

The chain recombines TRBV7-3 with TRBJ2-3; possibly TRBD1 for D (5 bases). The CDR3 covers 15 residues. The V gene lost 5 bases and the J gene lost 1 base, with 13 bases spanning the gap. The V gene's germline CDR1 is SGHTA and CDR2 FQGTGA. CDR3 bases: TGTGCCAGCAGCCCAGGACAAGCTGGCACAGATACGCAGTATTTT. Translation: CASSPGQAGTDTQYF. The whole variable domain, filled in from reference TRBV7-3 and TRBJ2-3, reads GAGVSQTPSNKVTEKGKYVELRCDPISGHTALYWYRQSLGQGPEFLIYFQGTGAADDSGLPNDRFFAVRPEGSVSTLKIQRTERGDSAVYLCASSPGQAGTDTQYFGPGTRLTVL.

This chain joins TRBV6-2 or TRBV6-3 and TRBJ1-6; weak D call: TRBD1 (6 bases). The CDR3 is made up of 16 amino acids. V was trimmed by 5 bases and J by 9 bases, leaving 20 bases between them. CDR1 is MNHEY and CDR2 is SVGEGT in the germline V gene. CDR3 nucleotides: TGTGCCAGCAGTGGGGACCGGTCAACAGGGAGTTCACCCCTCCACTTT. Protein product: CASSGDRSTGSSPLHF.

The V gene is TRBV19, the J gene TRBJ1-1; no definite D call. Trimming left V 4 bases short and J 4 bases short, with 13 bases between. The CDR3 runs 14 residues. The germline gives CDR1 LNHDA, CDR2 SQIVND (reference sequence). CDR3 DNA sequence: TGTGCCAGTAGTAGACCTCGACAACTCACTGAAGCTTTCTTT. It codes for CASSRPRQLTEAFF.

The chain combines TRBV9 with TRBJ2-3; no clear D gene. The ends were cut back, 4 bases at V and 1 base at J, with 16 bases in the middle. This CDR3 is built from 16 residues. Looked up from germline, CDR1 is SGDLS and CDR2 is YYNGEE. Written as DNA, the CDR3 is TGTGCCAGCAGCCCCCGTAGAAGTCCGGGCACAGATACGCAGTATTTT. It is translated as CASSPRRSPGTDTQYF. The full variable domain, its missing parts supplied by reference TRBV9 and TRBJ2-3, is DSGVTQTPKHLITATGQRVTLRCSPRSGDLSVYWYQQSLDQGLQFLIQYYNGEERAKGNILERFSAQQFPDLHSELNLSSLELGDSALYFCASSPRRSPGTDTQYFGPGTRLTVL.

The chain carries TRBV30 and TRBJ1-2; possible D gene TRBD1, 5 bases. Trimming stripped 3 bases from V and 7 bases from J, with 15 bases between. The CDR3 has 13 amino acids. Per germline, CDR1 GTSNPN and CDR2 SVGIG (reference sequence). As DNA, the CDR3 is TGTGCCTGGAGATCCCCGGGGCGCGGTGGCTACACCTTC. This codes for CAWRSPGRGGYTF.

The chain carries TRBV27 and TRBJ1-1; a possible D gene is TRBD1 (6 bases). The V gene lost 3 bases and the J gene lost 3 bases, with 11 bases spanning the gap. Germline-derived CDR1 and CDR2 are MNHEY and SMNVEV (reference sequence). The CDR3 spans 14 residues. CDR3 nucleotides: TGTGCCAGCAGTTTCATACAGGGAGACACTGAAGCTTTCTTT. Protein product: CASSFIQGDTEAFF.

This clone appeared once. This chain connects TRBV18 to TRBJ2-7; TRBD1 matches at 8 bases. This CDR3 spans 15 amino acids. The germline V gene encodes CDR1 KGHSH and CDR2 LQKENI. V dropped 3 bases and J dropped 3; count of bases not matched to a gene: 7. For the CDR3, the DNA is TGTGCCAGCTCACCCGGGACAGGAACCCTCTACGAGCAGTACTTC. It specifies CASSPGTGTLYEQYF.

The gene calls are TRBV10-3 and TRBJ2-1; 15 bases line up with TRBD2. CDR1 ENHRY and CDR2 SYGVKD come from the germline V gene. V gave up 10 bases and J gave up 3 bases; unmatched junction bases: 7. The CDR3 is 16 amino acids. CDR3 nucleotide sequence: TGTGCCACCGCCGGGACTAGCGGGGGGTACTACAATGAGCAGTTCTTC. As protein: CATAGTSGGYYNEQFF.

This chain links TRBV15 with TRBJ2-3, with a tentative D call TRBD1 (5 bases). Trimming removed 4 bases from V and 5 bases from J, with 19 bases in between. The germline CDR1 and CDR2 sequences are LNHNV and YYDKDF (reference sequence). The CDR3 covers 16 residues. The CDR3 region is CATSTRKVGLGDTQYF. As DNA, the CDR3 is TGTGCCACCAGCACCCGAAAGGTGGGGCTTGGAGATACGCAGTATTTT.

The V call is TRBV18, the J call TRBJ1-2; 7 bases match TRBD1. Germline assignment: CDR1 KGHSH and CDR2 LQKENI. Losses at the gene ends were 5 bases for V and 3 bases for J; bases not matched to a gene: 12. CDR3 length equals 16 residues. The CDR3 bases are TGTGCCAGCTCATTTCGTACCGGGACAGAAGACTATGGCTACACCTTC. Protein: CASSFRTGTEDYGYTF.

CDR3 loop: CASRAVTENQPQHF. For the CDR3, the DNA is TGTGCCTCCAGGGCCGTTACAGAAAATCAGCCCCAGCATTTT. The rearrangement joins TRBV10-3 to TRBJ1-5; TRBD1 is a possible D gene (5 bases). The length of the CDR3 is 14 residues. The V gene's germline CDR1 is ENHRY and CDR2 SYGVKD. V was shortened by 11 bases and J by 4 bases, with 18 bases between the two germline ends.